One and the same sample provided the 9 T cell receptor beta chains below, sequenced in a study of cytomegalovirus exposure and HLA in healthy donors. The PCR ran on 60 Vbeta and 13 Jbeta primers. Generated by immunoSEQ multiplex PCR, the TCRdb table keeps only in-frame clones and is missing some. The listing records some 110,000 clones. Material for sequencing was PBMCs. Receptor source: a young man in good health and CMV-seronegative.

The chain has TRBV28 and TRBJ2-7, with TRBD1 identical over 9 bases. CDR1 and CDR2 (germline): MDHEN, SYDVKM. The length of the CDR3 is 14 residues. V was pared by 5 bases and J by 1 base, with 3 bases of the junction left unmatched. The CDR3 bases are TGTGCCAGCAGTCGGGACAGGGTATCCTACGAGCAGTACTTC. As protein: CASSRDRVSYEQYF.

The V gene is TRBV5-1, the J gene TRBJ2-5; perhaps TRBD2 as D (5 bases). CDR3 size: 15 residues. Trimming left V 1 base short and J 1 base short, with 11 bases between. Germline values: CDR1 SGHRS, CDR2 YFSETQ. This chain's CDR3 is CASSLLGLRQETQYF. Here the CDR3 DNA reads TGCGCCAGCAGCTTGCTCGGACTCCGCCAAGAGACCCAGTACTTC.

The J gene is TRBJ2-7, the V gene TRBV2, with 7 bases matching TRBD1. This CDR3 contains 15 residues. Germline trimming cut 3 bases from V and 4 bases from J; bases unmatched to any gene: 9. CDR1 and CDR2 (germline): SNHLY, FYNNEI. This CDR3 is CASSDGAGGVYEQYF. In DNA form, the CDR3 reads TGTGCCAGCAGTGACGGGGCAGGGGGTGTGTACGAGCAGTACTTC.

The V gene is TRBV19, the J gene TRBJ1-1, with unresolved D. The CDR3 is 14 amino acids. Trimming cost V 4 bases and J 4 bases, with 13 bases left between them. The V gene's germline CDR1 is LNHDA and CDR2 SQIVND (reference sequence). The CDR3 here is CASSTSLERTEAFF. In nucleotides, the CDR3 is TGTGCCAGTAGTACCTCCTTGGAGCGCACTGAAGCTTTCTTT. Full variable domain (outside the CDR3, taken from reference TRBV19 and TRBJ1-1): DGGITQSPKYLFRKEGQNVTLSCEQNLNHDAMYWYRQDPGQGLRLIYYSQIVNDFQKGDIAEGYSVSREKKESFPLTVTSAQKNPTAFYLCASSTSLERTEAFFGQGTRLTVV.

The chain combines TRBV6-5 with TRBJ2-7; weak D call: TRBD2 (6 bases). The CDR3 sequence is 12 residues long. The V and J ends lost 7 bases and 5 bases respectively, with 12 bases between them. Germline V gene lookup returns CDR1 MNHEY and CDR2 SVGAGI. The CDR3 loop reads CASTRPGDEQYF. The CDR3 DNA reads TGTGCCAGCACCCGACCGGGAGACGAGCAGTACTTC.

V gene TRBV18 combines with J gene TRBJ2-3; 7 bases fit TRBD1. V lost 8 bases to trimming and J lost 3 bases; unmatched junction nucleotides: 11. The length of the CDR3 is 15 residues. Germline CDR1 reads KGHSH; CDR2 reads LQKENI. CDR3 bases: TGTGCCAGCCACCTTAACAGGGGATGGACAGATACGCAGTATTTT. Residues: CASHLNRGWTDTQYF.

The chain couples TRBV5-6 to TRBJ2-5, with 8 bases lining up with TRBD2. This CDR3 is built from 15 residues. V lost 4 bases, J lost 2 bases, and 7 bases stayed unmatched. Germline V gene data show CDR1 as SGHDT and CDR2 as YYEEEE. CDR3 region: CASSRAGVRQETQYF. DNA for the CDR3: TGTGCCAGCAGCCGAGCGGGAGTGCGACAAGAGACCCAGTACTTC.

This sequence joins TRBV5-8 and TRBJ2-4, with a weak D call TRBD2 (6 bases). The CDR3 covers 13 residues. Germline values: CDR1 SGHTS, CDR2 YDEGEE. The V end lost 4 bases, the J end lost 8 bases, and 13 bases lay between the germline ends. CDR3 sequence (DNA): TGTGCCAGCAGCACGGGACTTAGAGACATTCAGTACTTC. It yields the protein CASSTGLRDIQYF. The variable domain in full, completed from reference TRBV5-8 and TRBJ2-4, reads EAGVTQSPTHLIKTRGQQATLRCSPISGHTSVYWYQQALGLGLQFLLWYDEGEERNRGNFPPRFSGRQFPNYSSELNVNALELEDSALYLCASSTGLRDIQYFGAGTRLSVL.

V usage is TRBV4-2 and J usage is TRBJ2-5; TRBD2 matches at 14 bases. The J call may be incorrect, as the DNA end agrees better with TRBJ2-7. The CDR3 totals 18 residues. Germline values: CDR1 LGHNA, CDR2 YNFKEQ. As DNA, the CDR3 is TGTGCCAGCAGCCCTGGGACTAGCGGGAGTATTGGAGCCCACGAGCAGTACTTC. Amino acids: CASSPGTSGSIGAHEQYF.